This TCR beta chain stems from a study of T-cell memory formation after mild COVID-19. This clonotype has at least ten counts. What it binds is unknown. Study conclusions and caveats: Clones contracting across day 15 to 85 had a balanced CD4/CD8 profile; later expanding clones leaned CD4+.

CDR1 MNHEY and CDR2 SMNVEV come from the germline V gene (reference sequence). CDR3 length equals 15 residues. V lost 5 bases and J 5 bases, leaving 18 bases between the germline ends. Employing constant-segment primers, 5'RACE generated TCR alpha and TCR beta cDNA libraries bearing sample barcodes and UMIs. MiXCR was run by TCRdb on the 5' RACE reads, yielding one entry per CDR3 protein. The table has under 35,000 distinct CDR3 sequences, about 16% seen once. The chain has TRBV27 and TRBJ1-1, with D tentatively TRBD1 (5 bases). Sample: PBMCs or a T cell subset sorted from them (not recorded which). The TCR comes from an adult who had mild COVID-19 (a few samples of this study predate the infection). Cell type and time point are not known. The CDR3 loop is CASSPTQLGGTEAFF. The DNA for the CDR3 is TGTGCCAGCAGTCCAACGCAGCTGGGGGGAACTGAAGCTTTCTTT.